The T cell receptor beta chain under discussion was sequenced for a study of T-cell reconstitution after alpha-beta-depleted transplantation in children. Unique molecular identifiers were built into the TCRbeta library. TCRdb reprocessed the PCR reads via MiXCR and lists one record per CDR3 protein. The sample lists about 980,000 distinct CDR3 sequences; around 30% were seen once. Notes on the study in general: Surviving recipient T cells and intrathymic progenitors accounted for some patients' high TCRbeta diversity at day 60. The authors attributed T-cell counts and diversity one year after transplant mostly to newly produced T cells. Alpha-beta T cells about two months after transplant reportedly derived from several hundred expanded graft clones.

In the case of this clonotype: Antigen: not known.

This CDR3 has 16 amino acids. The germline gives CDR1 SGHRS, CDR2 YFSETQ. Trimming stripped 1 base from V and 4 bases from J, with 14 bases between. The sample consisted of PBMCs, mostly from graft donor cells, taken 360 days after TCRalphabeta/CD19-depleted stem cell transplant. The receptor was derived from a boy under two years old who had a stem cell transplant for SCID, so the T cells may come from the graft donor. The chain employs TRBV5-1 and TRBJ2-2, with a weak D call TRBD2 (6 bases). The CDR3: CASSLKSRRGTGELFF. CDR3 sequence (DNA): TGCGCCAGCAGCTTGAAATCCCGGCGGGGCACCGGGGAGCTGTTTTTT.